This TCR beta chain was recorded in a study of cytomegalovirus exposure and HLA in healthy donors. Study outcomes and limitations: Among CMV-associated TCR beta chains, most appeared HLA-restricted in a later analysis.

The primer mix had 60 Vbeta and 13 Jbeta primers. Repertoires were generated with immunoSEQ multiplex PCR, while TCRdb's copy carries only in-frame clones and drops some. The table has about 110,000 clones, 80% seen once; the top ten hold under 0.3%. To note about this clone: Antigen unknown.

V was shortened by 0 bases and J by 4 bases, with 12 bases between the two germline ends. CDR3 length: 15 amino acids. Germline CDR1 MNHNS, CDR2 SASEGT. This TCR derives from a man aged 50-59 years in good health and CMV-seronegative. Sequences were obtained from PBMCs. The rearrangement uses TRBV6-1 and TRBJ1-1; perhaps TRBD1 as D (6 bases). CDR3 DNA sequence: TGTGCCAGCAGTGAAGCGCGGGGGGGCACCACTGAAGCTTTCTTT. Protein: CASSEARGGTTEAFF.